The clone carrying this TCR beta chain came up many times. This entry belongs to a study of T cells after yellow fever vaccination. TCRdb processed the 5' RACE reads anew with MiXCR; each CDR3 protein has one entry. The profile covers 300,000 to 450,000 distinct CDR3 sequences, with 6.2% appearing a single time and approximately 16% taken by the ten largest. V gave up 4 bases and J gave up 2 bases, with 17 bases separating them. The CDR3 covers 15 residues. Germline-derived CDR1 and CDR2 are DFQATT and SNEGSKA (reference sequence). The chain is built from TRBV20-1 and TRBJ2-5; D is perhaps TRBD2 (5 bases). The source is a man aged 25 to 40 who received the YFV17D yellow fever vaccine. The material was PBMCs, obtained 5 days after the yellow fever booster vaccination. In DNA, the CDR3 is TGCAGTGCTACCTCCCTCAGCGGCCAACAAGAGACCCAGTACTTC. It encodes CSATSLSGQQETQYF.